The entry below gives a single T cell receptor beta chain sequence along with its context. Here immunoSEQ multiplex PCR was the method, and the copy in TCRdb shows in-frame clones only, minus some. The sample contains 45,000 to 60,000 clones, roughly 92% of which appear only once. The source of the sample is a study of technical replicates of blood from several donors. V lost 4 bases to trimming and J lost 2 bases; unmatched junction nucleotides: 4. CDR3 size: 15 residues. CDR1 is SGHRS and CDR2 is YFSETQ in the germline V gene. This sequence was found in a human donor in good health. Some clones in this sample may be carry-over from other donors' samples. The specimen sequenced was PBMCs. This chain uses TRBV5-1 with TRBJ2-2; 8 nucleotides agree with TRBD1. In DNA form, the CDR3 reads TGCGCCAGCAGCCCGGACAGGGCAAACACCGGGGAGCTGTTTTTT. Translated, it gives CASSPDRANTGELFF.